This T cell receptor beta chain was obtained from a study of blood T cell repertoires in COVID-19. TCRdb keeps only in-frame clones here, not all; method: immunoSEQ multiplex PCR. This repertoire shows about 240,000 clones, 80% to 85% found once; its top ten account for roughly 12%. This clone was observed a handful of times. The CDR3 contains 15 residues. Germline assignment: CDR1 GTSNPN and CDR2 SVGIG (reference sequence). J gave up 4 bases and V 2 bases, and 7 bases lay outside the gene matches. The specimen was peripheral blood. V gene TRBV30 combines with J gene TRBJ1-2; 10 bases match TRBD1. This TCR was recovered from a woman aged 60-70 years with active or convalescent COVID-19. CDR3 region: CAWSKGDRGTYGYTF. The DNA of the CDR3 is TGTGCCTGGAGTAAGGGGGACAGGGGAACCTATGGCTACACCTTC.